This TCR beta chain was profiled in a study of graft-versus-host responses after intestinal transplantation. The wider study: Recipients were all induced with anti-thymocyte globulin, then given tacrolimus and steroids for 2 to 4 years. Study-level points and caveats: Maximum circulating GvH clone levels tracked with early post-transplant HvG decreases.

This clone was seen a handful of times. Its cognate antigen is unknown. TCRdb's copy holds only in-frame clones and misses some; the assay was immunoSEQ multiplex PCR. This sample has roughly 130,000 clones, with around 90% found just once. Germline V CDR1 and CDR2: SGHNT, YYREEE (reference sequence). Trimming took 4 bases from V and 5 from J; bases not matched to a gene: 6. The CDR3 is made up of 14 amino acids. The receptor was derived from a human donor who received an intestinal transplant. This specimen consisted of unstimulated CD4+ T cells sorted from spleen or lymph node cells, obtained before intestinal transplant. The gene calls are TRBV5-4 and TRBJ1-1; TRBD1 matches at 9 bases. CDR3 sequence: CASSVQGARTEAFF. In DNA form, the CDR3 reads TGTGCCAGCAGCGTACAGGGGGCCAGGACTGAAGCTTTCTTT. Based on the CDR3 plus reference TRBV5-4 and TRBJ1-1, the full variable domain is ETGVTQSPTHLIKTRGQQVTLRCSSQSGHNTVSWYQQALGQGPQFIFQYYREEENGRGNFPPRFSGLQFPNYSSELNVNALELDDSALYLCASSVQGARTEAFFGQGTRLTVV.